These 26 T cell receptor beta chains came from one sample sequenced in a study of cytomegalovirus exposure and HLA in healthy donors. The PCR employed 60 Vbeta primers together with 13 Jbeta primers. Assay: immunoSEQ multiplex PCR; the TCRdb copy retains only in-frame clones and omits some. The table shows approximately 100,000 clones, with approximately 73% occurring only once. Specimen: PBMCs. These receptors all come from a woman between 45 and 60 years old in good health and CMV-seropositive.

This clone was seen once. The chain is built from TRBV5-4 and TRBJ2-6, with D tentatively TRBD1 (5 bases). V was clipped by 0 bases and J by 0 bases, with 10 bases between them. Germline assignment: CDR1 SGHNT and CDR2 YYREEE (reference sequence). The CDR3 length is 17 residues. CDR3 amino acids: CASSLEGLHSGANVLTF. CDR3 DNA: TGTGCCAGCAGCTTGGAGGGGCTGCACTCTGGGGCCAACGTCCTGACTTTC. The whole variable domain, remainder taken from reference TRBV5-4 and TRBJ2-6, is ETGVTQSPTHLIKTRGQQVTLRCSSQSGHNTVSWYQQALGQGPQFIFQYYREEENGRGNFPPRFSGLQFPNYSSELNVNALELDDSALYLCASSLEGLHSGANVLTFGAGSRLTVL.

This chain joins TRBV6-6 and TRBJ1-2; no clear D gene. Germline loops: CDR1 MNHNY, CDR2 SVGAGI (reference sequence). Trimming stripped 5 bases from V and 3 bases from J, with 13 bases between. The CDR3 spans 14 residues. The CDR3 loop is CASSHIGVDYGYTF. The DNA of the CDR3 is TGTGCCAGCAGTCACATCGGGGTTGACTATGGCTACACCTTC.

This rearrangement joins TRBV2 to TRBJ2-1; the D gene is possibly TRBD2 (6 bases). CDR1 is SNHLY, CDR2 FYNNEI, per germline. The CDR3 extends over 14 amino acids. V lost 5 bases and J 6 bases, leaving 14 bases between the germline ends. The CDR3: CASSRDSLGNEQFF. CDR3 nucleotides: TGTGCCAGCAGTCGGGACTCGCTAGGCAATGAGCAGTTCTTC.

The V gene is TRBV18, the J gene TRBJ1-1; possible D gene TRBD1, 5 bases. Germline V gene data show CDR1 as KGHSH and CDR2 as LQKENI. Trimming stripped 3 bases from V and 1 base from J, with 15 bases between. This CDR3 contains 16 residues. The CDR3 spells CASSPGTAGTNTEAFF. The CDR3 DNA follows: TGTGCCAGCTCACCGGGAACAGCGGGGACGAACACTGAAGCTTTCTTT.

V and J are TRBV7-9 and TRBJ2-7, with D tentatively TRBD1 (5 bases). This CDR3 region has 13 residues. Germline V lookup: CDR1 SEHNR, CDR2 FQNEAQ (reference sequence). The V gene lost 5 bases and the J gene lost 11 bases, with 19 bases spanning the gap. CDR3 DNA: TGTGCCAGCAGCCCCGCTACAGGCTGGCGTAAGTACTTC. Translated: CASSPATGWRKYF.

The chain has TRBV11-2 and TRBJ1-2, with TRBD1 matching over 9 bases. The CDR3 runs 14 residues. The V gene's germline CDR1 is SGHAT and CDR2 FQNNGV. Trimming cost V 0 bases and J 7 bases; bases outside gene matches: 3. DNA of the CDR3: TGTGCCAGCAGCTTAGAGACAGGGGGTGTTGGCTACACCTTC. It codes for CASSLETGGVGYTF.

The rearrangement links TRBV6-6 to TRBJ1-5, with TRBD1 matching over 9 bases. The CDR3 is 16 residues long. The germline V gene has CDR1 MNHNY and CDR2 SVGAGI (reference sequence). The junction had 9 bases not matched to a gene; V was cut back by 5 bases and J by 4 bases. CDR3 amino acids: CASSDWDRALNQPQHF. CDR3 in DNA: TGTGCCAGCAGTGACTGGGACAGGGCCTTAAATCAGCCCCAGCATTTT.

The chain joins TRBV5-6 to TRBJ1-2; D may be TRBD1 (5 bases). The V gene lost 5 bases and the J gene lost 3 bases, with 17 bases spanning the gap. Germline CDR1 and CDR2: SGHDT and YYEEEE. The CDR3 runs 15 residues. CDR3 DNA: TGTGCCAGCAGTATAAGGTCAGGGATGTACTATGGCTACACCTTC. Its protein product is CASSIRSGMYYGYTF.

The chain recombines TRBV2 with TRBJ1-5, with D possibly TRBD1 on 5 matching bases. This CDR3 spans 13 amino acids. The germline V gene has CDR1 SNHLY and CDR2 FYNNEI. V lost 6 bases, J lost 9 bases, and 15 bases lay in between. The CDR3 DNA reads TGTGCCAGCAGGGGGGAGGGTACAAGGCCCCAGCATTTT. Protein product: CASRGEGTRPQHF.

The chain carries TRBV19 and TRBJ2-5; 8 bases align to TRBD2. Germline V gives CDR1 LNHDA, CDR2 SQIVND (reference sequence). The length of the CDR3 is 16 residues. The V and J ends lost 4 bases and 2 bases, in that order; junction bases with no gene match: 9. The DNA of the CDR3 is TGTGCCAGTAGTAACCTGGGTAGCGGGGTTCAAGAGACCCAGTACTTC. Translation gives CASSNLGSGVQETQYF.

The J gene is TRBJ1-2, the V gene TRBV27; 8 bases align to TRBD1. The CDR3 is made up of 11 amino acids. Trimming took 10 bases from V and 8 from J; bases not matched to a gene: 6. Germline V lookup: CDR1 MNHEY, CDR2 SMNVEV (reference sequence). The DNA of the CDR3 is TGTGCCACCCGGACAGGGCGAGGCTACACCTTC. It encodes CATRTGRGYTF.

The chain couples TRBV5-5 to TRBJ2-7, with D unclear. The CDR3 runs to 12 residues. The germline V gene encodes CDR1 SGHKS and CDR2 YYEKEE (reference sequence). With 4 bases removed from V and 7 bases from J, the gap between germline ends came to 12 bases. CDR3 sequence: CASSPSTGEQYF. The DNA of the CDR3 is TGTGCCAGCAGCCCCTCAACCGGGGAGCAGTACTTC.

As to this clone: Different DNA sequences within this sample yield the same CDR3. The chain joins TRBV2 to TRBJ1-5; no definite D call. Deletions cut 5 bases from V and 6 bases from J, with 11 bases between. The CDR3 spans 13 residues. CDR1 SNHLY and CDR2 FYNNEI come from the germline V gene. Written as DNA, the CDR3 is TGTGCCAGCAGTCCCGGGGAGGGTCAGCCCCAGCATTTT. Translated: CASSPGEGQPQHF.

This clone was recorded only once. This chain connects TRBV7-8 to TRBJ1-5, with D perhaps matching TRBD1 (5 bases). The CDR3 loop spans 15 amino acids. The ends were cut back, 1 base at V and 4 bases at J, with 11 bases in the middle. CDR1 is SGHVS and CDR2 is FQNEAQ in the germline V gene. The CDR3 region is CASSLGRGRNQPQHF. The DNA of the CDR3 is TGTGCCAGCAGCTTAGGGCGGGGCCGTAATCAGCCCCAGCATTTT. Complete variable domain (other parts from reference TRBV7-8 and TRBJ1-5): GAGVSQSPRYKVAKRGQDVALRCDPISGHVSLFWYQQALGQGPEFLTYFQNEAQLDKSGLPSDRFFAERPEGSVSTLKIQRTQQEDSAVYLCASSLGRGRNQPQHFGDGTRLSIL.

The chain combines TRBV2 with TRBJ2-2, with 12 bases identical to TRBD2. J was trimmed by 6 bases and V by 5 bases; bases with no gene match: 4. This CDR3 region has 15 residues. Germline assignment: CDR1 SNHLY and CDR2 FYNNEI. In nucleotides, the CDR3 is TGTGCCAGCAGTCCGACTAGCGGGAGTTCCGGGGAGCTGTTTTTT. Its translation is CASSPTSGSSGELFF.

This rearrangement joins TRBV5-1 to TRBJ1-3; TRBD1 matches at 10 bases. Germline CDR1 SGHRS, CDR2 YFSETQ. J was trimmed by 8 bases and V by 3 bases; bases with no gene match: 11. The CDR3 sequence is 16 residues long. As DNA, the CDR3 is TGCGCCAGCAGCTCTCACGGGACAGGGGATTTTGACACCATATATTTT. It translates to CASSSHGTGDFDTIYF.

This chain connects TRBV19 to TRBJ1-6; 11 bases are a match to TRBD1. The junction had 1 base not matched to a gene; V was cut back by 3 bases and J by 9 bases. This CDR3 spans 14 amino acids. In germline, CDR1 is LNHDA, CDR2 SQIVND (reference sequence). The CDR3 protein is CASSMGTGGSPLHF. For the CDR3, the DNA is TGTGCCAGTAGTATGGGGACAGGGGGTTCACCCCTCCACTTT.

The chain couples TRBV5-1 to TRBJ1-1; tentative D call: TRBD1 (5 bases). The CDR3 has 13 amino acids. Germline CDR1 SGHRS, CDR2 YFSETQ. V lost 6 bases and J 1 base, leaving 10 bases between the germline ends. The CDR3 region has the DNA TGCGCCAGCAAGGGCGGACAGAACACTGAAGCTTTCTTT. Translating gives CASKGGQNTEAFF.

Comments on this clone: A read error may produce the germline difference seen at one junction end. V gene TRBV30 combines with J gene TRBJ2-3; perhaps TRBD1 as D (5 bases). CDR3 length: 13 amino acids. Germline CDR1 reads GTSNPN; CDR2 reads SVGIG (reference sequence). The CDR3 DNA follows: TGTGCCTGGAGTGTGACGGACACAGGTACGCAGTATTTT. Its protein is CAWSVTDTGTQYF.

Within the sample, this clone is medium-sized. The chain couples TRBV6-6 to TRBJ1-4; no reliable D call. Between the trimmed V and J ends, which lost 2 bases and 13 bases, there was a span of 14 bases. The CDR3 runs 13 residues. From germline, CDR1 is MNHNY and CDR2 SVGAGI (reference sequence). The CDR3 loop is CASSYEVGGGLFF. The CDR3 bases are TGTGCCAGCAGTTACGAAGTGGGCGGAGGACTGTTTTTT.

For this clone: One junction end does not reproduce the germline sequence, and a read error may be involved. V is TRBV7-9 and J is TRBJ2-2; the match to TRBD1 covers 7 bases. The CDR3 length is 16 residues. The germline V gene encodes CDR1 SEHNR and CDR2 FQNEAQ (reference sequence). The CDR3 reads CSSSLAGTANTGELFF. The CDR3 DNA follows: TGTTCCAGCAGCCTAGCCGGGACAGCGAACACCGGGGAGCTGTTTTTT.

The rearrangement links TRBV13 to TRBJ2-1; 8 bases match TRBD2. CDR1 and CDR2 from the germline V gene are PRHDT and FYEKMQ (reference sequence). The V segment lost 11 bases and the J segment 8 bases; nucleotides outside the gene matches: 5. The CDR3 loop spans 11 amino acids. Written as DNA, the CDR3 is TGTGCCTCTCGGGGGGGAGATGAGCAGTTCTTC. Translation: CASRGGDEQFF.

The genes are TRBV2 and TRBJ1-1; 7 bases align to TRBD1. This CDR3 spans 18 amino acids. Per germline, CDR1 SNHLY and CDR2 FYNNEI. V trimming: 2 bases; J trimming: 1 base; junction bases outside the gene matches: 13. The CDR3 region has the DNA TGTGCCAGCAGTGAATTGGAGGGAACAGGGGCCCAGAACACTGAAGCTTTCTTT. Protein: CASSELEGTGAQNTEAFF.

The V gene is TRBV9, the J gene TRBJ2-1; 9 bases agree with TRBD2. Trimming removed 1 base from V and 0 bases from J; junction bases left unmatched: 2. The CDR3 runs 16 residues. CDR1 is SGDLS, CDR2 YYNGEE, per germline. CDR3 sequence reads: CASSVRLAASYNEQFF. DNA of the CDR3: TGTGCCAGCAGCGTACGACTAGCGGCCTCCTACAATGAGCAGTTCTTC.

V usage is TRBV7-9 and J usage is TRBJ2-7; 9 positions match TRBD1. CDR3 length: 15 residues. V lost 5 bases and J lost 2; bases outside the gene matches: 7. The germline V gene encodes CDR1 SEHNR and CDR2 FQNEAQ (reference sequence). The CDR3 nucleotides read TGTGCCAGCAGCCGAACGGGACAGGGCGCCTACGAGCAGTACTTC. Its protein is CASSRTGQGAYEQYF.

This rearrangement joins TRBV10-1 to TRBJ2-7; 8 bases align to TRBD1. Germline V lookup: CDR1 WNHNN, CDR2 SYGVQD (reference sequence). The CDR3 has 13 residues. V lost 6 bases to trimming and J lost 2 bases; unmatched junction nucleotides: 3. The CDR3 DNA reads as TGCGCCAGCAGCAGGGGGCCCACCTACGAGCAGTACTTC. As protein: CASSRGPTYEQYF.